This T cell receptor (beta chain) derives from a study of graft-versus-host responses after intestinal transplantation (dated by TCRdb to the early 2020s). About the full investigation: The transplants that recipients received were multivisceral, liver-intestinal, or isolated intestinal. All recipients received anti-thymocyte globulin induction followed by maintenance tacrolimus and steroids for three to four years. After intestinal transplantation, graft-versus-host and host-versus-graft alloreactive T cell clones were followed in the graft, circulation and bone marrow using bulk TCR-beta CDR3 sequencing. To identify alloreactive clones, pre-transplant mixed lymphocyte reaction products were sequenced and compared with unstimulated pre-transplant donor and recipient T cells. The cohort enrolled around 25 intestinal transplant recipients including one retransplant, and a few patients lacking pretransplant specimens were excluded. A peak of at least 4% donor T cells among recipient peripheral blood mononuclear cells was the definition used for donor T cell macrochimerism. Instead of going to the commercial service, samples from a few later patients were sequenced in-house on an Illumina MiSeq and processed with MiXCR. Beyond this particular receptor, the publication reports: High GvH to HvG T cell clonal ratios were observed in the allografts of patients with donor T cell macrochimerism. GvH clones were detected in recipient bone marrow, and some appeared earlier in ileal mucosa or blood, consistent with an intestinal mucosal origin. Early after transplant, declines in HvG clones were associated with peak levels of circulating GvH clones. Conclusions were limited by the relatively low number and heterogeneity of intestinal transplant patients.

The time point label, as the study defines it: cells obtained before transplantation from donor or recipient. CD3+CD4+ and CD3+CD8+ populations were FACS-sorted from unstimulated pre-transplant donor and recipient cells taken from spleen or lymph nodes. In the case of this clone: The antigen this receptor binds is unknown. Within one base of it there is no much larger clone, and no base qualities were kept.

V loses 0 bases, J loses 4 bases, and the germline ends lie 17 bases apart. The CDR3 spans 16 residues, from the cysteine through the phenylalanine. This entry keeps only the CDR3 DNA: 48 bases, framed from base 1. Reading the germline V gene gives CDR1 SGHRS and CDR2 YFSETQ. The library came from the immunoSEQ multiplex PCR assay. In most patients, genomic DNA was isolated using the Qiagen DNeasy Blood and Tissue Kit and sent frozen to Adaptive Biotechnologies for TCR sequencing. For most patients, genomic DNA was subjected to high-throughput TCR-beta CDR3 sequencing by Adaptive Biotechnologies. Per the original workflow: Adaptive's ImmunoSEQ software supplied the TCR sequencing data for around 19 patients, while MiXCR and VDJtools were used to process three other patients. To correct CD4 versus CD8 sorting errors, any sequence found in both subsets at a frequency ratio below 5:1 was removed. CDR3 nucleotide sequences shared between donor and recipient were removed because their origin could not be assigned. To count as alloreactive, a clone needed at least 2-fold expansion over unstimulated cells and a minimum CFSE-low frequency of 0.002% (template counts) or 0.001% (read counts). Clones detected in sequenced pre-transplant spleen, lymph node, or MLR CFSE-low populations of the donor or recipient were defined as mappable. Cumulative frequency of alloreactive clones was calculated as a percentage of all sequences weighted by copy number. TCRdb limited this immuneACCESS table to in-frame rearrangements with V and J called. A share of clones is missing; checked studies link under half to unresolved V genes, and the rest is unexplained. V and J calls and clone size come straight from that table; D and trimming were deduced from the DNA. Within this sample are roughly 90,000 clones, with approximately 90% of them counted one time only. The ten largest clones capture approximately 5.6% of the sample.

The sample was unstimulated CD8+ T cells sorted from spleen or lymph node cells, taken before intestinal transplant. Recombination linked TRBV5-1 to TRBJ2-7; perhaps TRBD1 is the D gene, with 6 bases matching. This clonotype was sampled from a human donor who received an intestinal transplant. Here is the DNA: TGCGCCAGCAGCTTGGTCATTAGGACAGCCCTTTACGAGCAGTACTTC. This encodes CASSLVIRTALYEQYF.